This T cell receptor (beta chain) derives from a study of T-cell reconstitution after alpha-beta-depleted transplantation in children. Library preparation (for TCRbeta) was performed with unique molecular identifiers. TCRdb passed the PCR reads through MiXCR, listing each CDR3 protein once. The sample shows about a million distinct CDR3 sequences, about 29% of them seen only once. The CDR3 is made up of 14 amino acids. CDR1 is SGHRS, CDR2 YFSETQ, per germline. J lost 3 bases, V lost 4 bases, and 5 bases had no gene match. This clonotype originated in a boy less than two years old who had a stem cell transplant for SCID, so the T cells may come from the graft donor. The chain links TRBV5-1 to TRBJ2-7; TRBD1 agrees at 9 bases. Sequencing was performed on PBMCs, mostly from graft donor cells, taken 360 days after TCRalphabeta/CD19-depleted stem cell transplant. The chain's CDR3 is CASSAGQGNYEQYF. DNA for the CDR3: TGCGCCAGCAGCGCGGGACAGGGAAACTACGAGCAGTACTTC.